This T cell receptor (beta chain) was identified in a study of blood T cell repertoires in COVID-19. Turning to the study itself: From the United States, Italy and Spain came samples of acute and convalescent COVID-19. Nucleic acid was either cDNA or gDNA, and it came from T cells, B-cell-depleted T cells, or PBMCs.

Authors' analysis steps: Reference gene primers were amplified, and this amplification served to estimate nucleated cell counts. Sequencing used immunoSEQ multiplex PCR; TCRdb keeps in-frame clones, though not all of them. V, J and clone size derive from that table, while D and trimming were established from the DNA sequence. The sample lists 150,000 to 200,000 clones, 85% to 90% occurring once. This clone has more than one count but fewer than ten. The ends were cut back, 4 bases at V and 4 bases at J, with 16 bases in the middle. This CDR3 contains 15 residues. Germline CDR1 and CDR2: MGHRA and YSYEKL.

Sequencing input: peripheral blood. The receptor was isolated from a woman in her 70s with acute or convalescent COVID-19. The chain is built from TRBV4-1 and TRBJ1-2; D perhaps matches TRBD1 (5 bases). The CDR3 nucleotides are TGCGCCAGCAGCCCTTCAGGACAAGTATTCTATGGCTACACCTTC. Its protein is CASSPSGQVFYGYTF.